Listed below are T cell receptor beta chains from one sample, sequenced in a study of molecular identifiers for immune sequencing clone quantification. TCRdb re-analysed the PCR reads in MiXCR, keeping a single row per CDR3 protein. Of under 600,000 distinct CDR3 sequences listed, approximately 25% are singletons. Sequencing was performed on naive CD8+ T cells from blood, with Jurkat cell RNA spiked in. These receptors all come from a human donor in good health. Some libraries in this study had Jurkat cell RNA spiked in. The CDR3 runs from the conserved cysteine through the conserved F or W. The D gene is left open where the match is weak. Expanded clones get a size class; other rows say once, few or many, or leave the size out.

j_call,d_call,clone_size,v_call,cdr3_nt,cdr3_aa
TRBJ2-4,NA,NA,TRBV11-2,TGTGCCAGCAGCTTAGACCCCGGTGAGGGGGGAGGAAACATTCAGTACTTC,CASSLDPGEGGGNIQYF
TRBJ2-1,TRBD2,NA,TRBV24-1,TGTGCCACCAGTGCCCCTCCCCAAACTAGCGGGAGAAATGAGCAGTTCTTC,CATSAPPQTSGRNEQFF
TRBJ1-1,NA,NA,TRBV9,TGTGCCAGCTGCGGAGCGGACTTAATGAACACTGAAGCTTTCTTT,CASCGADLMNTEAFF
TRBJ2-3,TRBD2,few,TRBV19,TGTGCCAGTAGTGTGACTAGCGGGAGGACAGATACGCAGTATTTT,CASSVTSGRTDTQYF
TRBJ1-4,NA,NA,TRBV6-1,TGTGCCAGCAGCCTAGACAGGTCTCTGAGTGAAAAACTGTTTTTT,CASSLDRSLSEKLFF
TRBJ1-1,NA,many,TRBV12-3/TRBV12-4,TGTGCCAGCAGTTTTGACCCCATGAGCGAAGCTTTCTTT,CASSFDPMSEAFF
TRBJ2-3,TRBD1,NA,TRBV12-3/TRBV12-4,TGTGCCAGCAGTACACAGGGGGCCCTCACAGATACGCAGTATTTT,CASSTQGALTDTQYF
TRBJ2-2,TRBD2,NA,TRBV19,TGTGCCAGTAGTATAGGAGCGGGATTGAACACCGGGGAGCTGTTTTTT,CASSIGAGLNTGELFF
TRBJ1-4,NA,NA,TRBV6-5,TGTGCCAGCAGTCCCAGGGGAGGAATTAATGACAAACTGTTTTTT,CASSPRGGINDKLFF
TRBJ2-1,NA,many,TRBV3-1,TGTGCCAGCAGCCAAGTCGGCCCGGATGAGCAGTTCTTC,CASSQVGPDEQFF
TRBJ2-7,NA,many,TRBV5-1,TGCGCCAGCAGCCCTAACGACAGTGCCTACGAGCAGTACTTC,CASSPNDSAYEQYF
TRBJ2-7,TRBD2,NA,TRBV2,TGTGCCAGCCTGAGCGGCGGGGGCTCCTACGAGCAGTACTTC,CASLSGGGSYEQYF
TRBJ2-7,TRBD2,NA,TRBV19,TGTGCCAGTAGTACTAGCGGAGGGGCTAACGAGCAGTACTTC,CASSTSGGANEQYF
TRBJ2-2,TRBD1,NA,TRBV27,TGTGCCAGCAGTTGGTCAGGGGGCCACCAAAACACCGGGGAGCTGTTTTTT,CASSWSGGHQNTGELFF
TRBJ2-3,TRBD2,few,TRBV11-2,TGTGCCAGCAGCGTTAGCGGGGGTTCCTCTTCTGGCCCAGATACGCAGTATTTT,CASSVSGGSSSGPDTQYF
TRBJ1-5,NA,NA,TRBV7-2,TGTGCCAGCAGCTTAGGGCGGGGAATGGGCAATCAGCCCCAGCATTTT,CASSLGRGMGNQPQHF
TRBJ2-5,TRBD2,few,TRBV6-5,TGTGCCAGCAGTTCTTTAGCGGGGAGCCAAGAGACCCAGTACTTC,CASSSLAGSQETQYF
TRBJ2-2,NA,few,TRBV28,TGTGCCAGCAGTTGGAGAGGTTTGAACACCGGGGAGCTGTTTTTT,CASSWRGLNTGELFF
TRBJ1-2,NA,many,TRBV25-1,TGTGCCAGCAGTGACGACAGTTACTATGGCTACACCTTC,CASSDDSYYGYTF
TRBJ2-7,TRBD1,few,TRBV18,TGTGCCAGCTCAGAAGACAGGGTCAACGAGCAGTACTTC,CASSEDRVNEQYF
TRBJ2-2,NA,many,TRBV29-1,TGCAGCGTAGATACAGGCACCGGGGAGCTGTTTTTT,CSVDTGTGELFF
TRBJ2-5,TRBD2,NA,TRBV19,TGTGCCAGTAGTCCGGGACTAGCGGGGGGGCCAAGAAGCGAGACCCTGTACTTC,CASSPGLAGGPRSETLYF
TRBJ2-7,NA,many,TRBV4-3,TGCGCCAGCAGCCAAGATCCCCAGGTCCCCAACTCCTACGAGCAGTACTTC,CASSQDPQVPNSYEQYF
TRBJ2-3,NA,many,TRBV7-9,TGTGCCAGCAGCTACCCTGTGGCCGAGGGCGTTACGCAGTATTTT,CASSYPVAEGVTQYF
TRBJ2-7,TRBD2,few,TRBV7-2,TGTGCCAGCAGCTTAGAAGCGCTAGCGGGAAACTACGAGCAGTACTTC,CASSLEALAGNYEQYF
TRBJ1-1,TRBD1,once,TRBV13,TGTGCCAGCAGCTTTTATCAGGGGGCGAACACTGAAGCTTTCTTT,CASSFYQGANTEAFF
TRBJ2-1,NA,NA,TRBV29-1,TGCAGCGTTGTGGGGCGGGAATCTAACAATGAGCAGTTCTTC,CSVVGRESNNEQFF
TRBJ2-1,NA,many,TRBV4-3,TGCGCCAGCAGCGAACAGGGCGATGAGCAGTTCTTC,CASSEQGDEQFF
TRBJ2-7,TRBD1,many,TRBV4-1,TGCGCCAGCAGCTTACTCCGAGGACAGGGCTACGAGCAGTACTTC,CASSLLRGQGYEQYF
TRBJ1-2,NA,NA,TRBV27,TGTGCCAGCAGTTCTAGGACAGAGGGCTACACCTTC,CASSSRTEGYTF
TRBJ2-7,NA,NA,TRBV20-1,TGCAGTGTCGGTGACCTGAGCTCCTACGAGCAGTACTTC,CSVGDLSSYEQYF
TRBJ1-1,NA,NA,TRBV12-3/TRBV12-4,TGTGCCAGCGCCTTAGAGCTTGAGATCACTGAAGCTTTCTTT,CASALELEITEAFF
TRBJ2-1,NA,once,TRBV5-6,TGTGCCAGCAACCCGGGGAGCGGATCCTGCAATGAGCAGTTCTTC,CASNPGSGSCNEQFF
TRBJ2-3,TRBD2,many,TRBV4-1,TGCGCCAGCAGCCAGGGACTGACTAGCGTGTGGGGCACAGATACGCAGTATTTT,CASSQGLTSVWGTDTQYF
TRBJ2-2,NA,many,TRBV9,TGTGCCAGCAGCGTAAGCACCTACGCGAACACCGGGGAGCTGTTTTTT,CASSVSTYANTGELFF
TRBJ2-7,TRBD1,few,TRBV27,TGTGCCAGCAGTTTAGGGGGACAGGGACCCCACGAGCAGTACTTC,CASSLGGQGPHEQYF